Listed below are T cell receptor beta chains from one sample, sequenced in a study of cytomegalovirus exposure and HLA in healthy donors. Repertoires were generated with immunoSEQ multiplex PCR, while TCRdb's copy carries only in-frame clones and drops some. The sample has roughly 63,000 clones, 89% seen once; the top ten hold around 1.3%. The sample comprised PBMCs. The receptors were gathered from a woman aged 18-29 years in good health and CMV-seronegative. Each CDR3 is given with its conserved first and last residue. The D gene is left open where the match is weak.

TRBV19	.	TRBJ1-5	TGTGCCAGTAGTATACTAGGTTTTGAAGAGCCCCAGCATTTT	CASSILGFEEPQHF
TRBV28	TRBD1	TRBJ2-7	TGTGCCAGCAGTCCAGGGACAGCCCTAAACGAGCAGTACTTC	CASSPGTALNEQYF
TRBV10-3	.	TRBJ2-3	TGTGCCATCAGCTGGCGGACTCCGAAAGACACAGATACGCAGTATTTT	CAISWRTPKDTDTQYF
TRBV11-3	TRBD2	TRBJ2-7	TGTGCCAGCAGCTTAGGGGAGGGCTACGAGCAGTACTTC	CASSLGEGYEQYF
TRBV29-1	TRBD2	TRBJ2-5	TGCAGCGTTGCGCTGGCGGGGGGGTCTGAGACCCAGTACTTC	CSVALAGGSETQYF
TRBV18	.	TRBJ2-3	TGTGCCAGCTCACCAAACGATCCGGGAGTGGATACGCAGTATTTT	CASSPNDPGVDTQYF
TRBV5-1	TRBD1	TRBJ2-3	TGCGCCAGCAGCTTGGTGGCAGGGGGTAACACAGATACGCAGTATTTT	CASSLVAGGNTDTQYF
TRBV7-8	.	TRBJ2-7	TGTGCCAGCAGCTTTCCGGCGCGGGTTTTGTACGAGCAGTACTTC	CASSFPARVLYEQYF
TRBV6-6	TRBD1	TRBJ2-7	TGTGCCAGCGGAGGACAGGTCAACTCCTACGAGCAGTACTTC	CASGGQVNSYEQYF
TRBV15	.	TRBJ2-4	TGTGCCACCAGCAGTGGACAAGGGGGGGAAAACATTCAGTACTTC	CATSSGQGGENIQYF